The 27 T cell receptor beta chains below come from one sample, sequenced in a study of control samples from healthy donors and cancer patients. Libraries were prepared by immunoSEQ multiplex PCR; TCRdb keeps only in-frame clonotypes and omits some of them. The repertoire consists of 40,000 to 55,000 clones, with 65% to 80% occurring once and the leading ten covering about 15%. The sample consisted of formalin-fixed, paraffin-embedded tissue. Every receptor here comes from a male donor with melanoma.

Concerning this clone: The junction departs from the called germline gene at one end, perhaps through a read error. The chain recombines TRBV19 with TRBJ1-6; D gene uncertain. CDR3 length: 12 residues. CDR1 is LNHDA and CDR2 is SQIVND in the germline V gene (reference sequence). The chain's CDR3 is CASSTLNSPLHF. CDR3 coding DNA: TGTGCCAGTAGTACACTGAATTCACCTCTCCACTTT.

The V and J genes are TRBV9 and TRBJ2-5, with 7 nucleotides matching TRBD2. V was clipped by 4 bases and J by 1 base; unmatched bases: 7. The CDR3 extends over 15 amino acids. Germline V gene lookup returns CDR1 SGDLS and CDR2 YYNGEE. In DNA, the CDR3 is TGTGCCAGCAGCCCGCCGGGGGGATTCCAAGAGACCCAGTACTTC. This encodes CASSPPGGFQETQYF. Full variable domain (rest looked up from reference TRBV9 and TRBJ2-5): DSGVTQTPKHLITATGQRVTLRCSPRSGDLSVYWYQQSLDQGLQFLIQYYNGEERAKGNILERFSAQQFPDLHSELNLSSLELGDSALYFCASSPPGGFQETQYFGPGTRLLVL.

With regard to this clone: Other nucleotide sequences in the sample specify the same CDR3. The chain combines TRBV6-6 with TRBJ2-7, with D perhaps matching TRBD1 (5 bases). The length of the CDR3 is 14 residues. V lost 0 bases, J lost 2 bases, and 8 bases lay in between. The V gene's germline CDR1 is MNHNY and CDR2 SVGAGI (reference sequence). As DNA, the CDR3 is TGTGCCAGCAGTTACTCGCAGGGTACCTACGAGCAGTACTTC. Its protein product is CASSYSQGTYEQYF.

With respect to this clone: The same CDR3 also results from other DNA sequences found in this sample. This chain uses TRBV15 with TRBJ1-1, with D perhaps TRBD1 (5 bases). The CDR3 loop spans 14 amino acids. V lost 0 bases and J lost 5, with 10 bases in between. Germline values: CDR1 LNHNV, CDR2 YYDKDF (reference sequence). This chain's CDR3 is CATSRERGGTEAFF. Written as DNA, the CDR3 is TGTGCCACCAGCAGAGAGAGGGGAGGAACTGAAGCTTTCTTT.

This clone was seen once. The chain uses TRBV7-2 and TRBJ1-2; the D gene is possibly TRBD1 (6 bases). Looked up from germline, CDR1 is SGHTA and CDR2 is FQGNSA. This CDR3 is built from 13 residues. V lost 6 bases and J 4 bases, leaving 12 bases between the germline ends. CDR3 sequence reads: CASSGGKIYGYTF. DNA of the CDR3: TGTGCCAGCAGTGGGGGCAAAATCTATGGCTACACCTTC.

The chain carries TRBV11-1 and TRBJ2-2; D gene ambiguous. V dropped 3 bases and J dropped 1 base, with 9 bases sitting between them. This CDR3 is built from 15 residues. Looked up from germline, CDR1 is SGHAT and CDR2 is FQDESV (reference sequence). Here the CDR3 DNA reads TGTGCCAGCAGCTTGGAGACAATGAACACCGGGGAGCTGTTTTTT. Its translation is CASSLETMNTGELFF.

The chain recombines TRBV5-5 with TRBJ1-1; D is unresolved. The V end lost 1 base, the J end lost 1 base, and 8 bases lay between the germline ends. From germline, CDR1 is SGHKS and CDR2 YYEKEE (reference sequence). CDR3 length: 14 residues. In DNA, the CDR3 is TGTGCCAGCAGCTTGAGGACTGAGAACACTGAAGCTTTCTTT. Its protein product is CASSLRTENTEAFF.

The gene calls are TRBV27 and TRBJ2-7, with 10 bases identical to TRBD1. CDR1 is MNHEY and CDR2 is SMNVEV in the germline V gene (reference sequence). The CDR3 runs 13 residues. V gave up 8 bases and J gave up 6 bases; unmatched junction bases: 7. The CDR3: CASRQGARPEQYF. The CDR3 coding sequence is TGTGCCAGCCGACAGGGGGCGCGCCCCGAGCAGTACTTC.

The chain recombines TRBV18 with TRBJ1-2; TRBD1 is a possible D gene (5 bases). V gave up 0 bases and J gave up 4 bases, with 15 bases separating them. CDR3 length: 16 residues. CDR1 KGHSH and CDR2 LQKENI come from the germline V gene. The CDR3 loop reads CASSPPGSRRGYGYTF. For the CDR3, the DNA is TGTGCCAGCTCACCACCTGGTTCTCGAAGGGGCTATGGCTACACCTTC. The entire variable domain, with the rest obtained from reference TRBV18 and TRBJ1-2, is as follows: NAGVMQNPRHLVRRRGQEARLRCSPMKGHSHVYWYRQLPEEGLKFMVYLQKENIIDESGMPKERFSAEFPKEGPSILRIQQVVRGDSAAYFCASSPPGSRRGYGYTFGSGTRLTVV.

The chain joins TRBV24-1 to TRBJ2-1; 10 bases are shared with TRBD2. Germline trimming cut 6 bases from V and 0 bases from J; bases unmatched to any gene: 4. The V gene's germline CDR1 is KGHDR and CDR2 SFDVKD. The CDR3 has 16 residues. CDR3 sequence reads: CATSPSGRVSYNEQFF. For the CDR3, the DNA is TGTGCCACCAGTCCGAGCGGGAGGGTCTCCTACAATGAGCAGTTCTTC.

The V call is TRBV9, the J call TRBJ2-1; no clear D gene. Trimming took off 0 bases at V and 0 bases at J, with 10 bases between the two ends. Germline loops: CDR1 SGDLS, CDR2 YYNGEE. This CDR3 spans 16 amino acids. The DNA of the CDR3 is TGTGCCAGCAGCGTAGACGCCGCTAGCTCCTACAATGAGCAGTTCTTC. Encoded protein: CASSVDAASSYNEQFF.

This clone has only a few counts. This rearrangement joins TRBV29-1 to TRBJ2-2; D is possibly TRBD1 or TRBD2 (5 bases each). V dropped 3 bases and J dropped 8 bases, with 13 bases sitting between them. The CDR3 contains 13 residues. The V gene's germline CDR1 is SQVTM and CDR2 ANQGSEA. This CDR3 is CSVDNGADGELFF. The CDR3 coding sequence is TGCAGCGTTGACAACGGGGCTGATGGGGAGCTGTTTTTT.

The chain combines TRBV2 with TRBJ2-3, with no clear D. V was clipped by 2 bases and J by 0 bases, with 9 bases between them. Germline-derived CDR1 and CDR2 are SNHLY and FYNNEI. CDR3 size: 15 residues. The CDR3 nucleotides are TGTGCCAGCAGTGAACAACAGACTAGCACAGATACGCAGTATTTT. It encodes CASSEQQTSTDTQYF. The full variable domain, its missing parts supplied by reference TRBV2 and TRBJ2-3, is EPEVTQTPSHQVTQMGQEVILRCVPISNHLYFYWYRQILGQKVEFLVSFYNNEISEKSEIFDDQFSVERPDGSNFTLKIRSTKLEDSAMYFCASSEQQTSTDTQYFGPGTRLTVL.

This clone appeared a single time. The chain combines TRBV5-4 with TRBJ1-1; no firm D call. With 0 bases removed from V and 4 bases from J, the gap between germline ends came to 7 bases. The CDR3 contains 13 residues. CDR1 is SGHNT, CDR2 YYREEE, per germline (reference sequence). CDR3 sequence (DNA): TGTGCCAGCAGCTTGGATGTAGGCACTGAAGCTTTCTTT. Amino acid sequence: CASSLDVGTEAFF.

The chain is built from TRBV11-3 and TRBJ2-1; possibly TRBD1 for D (6 bases). V was clipped by 5 bases and J by 4 bases, with 15 bases between them. Per the germline V gene, CDR1 is SGHNT and CDR2 is YENEEA. The CDR3 consists of 15 residues. The CDR3 nucleotides read TGTGCCAGCAGCGGGGGACATGGTATTTACAATGAGCAGTTCTTC. Translating it yields CASSGGHGIYNEQFF.

This chain joins TRBV5-1 and TRBJ2-3, with D tentatively TRBD2 (6 bases). The germline gives CDR1 SGHRS, CDR2 YFSETQ. This CDR3 spans 14 amino acids. Between the trimmed V and J ends, which lost 5 bases and 1 base, there was a span of 11 bases. CDR3 coding DNA: TGCGCCAGCAGTGGCGGGATGGGCACAGATACGCAGTATTTT. Its translation is CASSGGMGTDTQYF.

This sequence joins TRBV6-5 and TRBJ2-7, with 7 nucleotides matching TRBD2. CDR3 length: 14 amino acids. The V segment lost 4 bases and the J segment 9 bases; nucleotides outside the gene matches: 12. Germline CDR1 is MNHEY and CDR2 is SVGAGI. CDR3 sequence reads: CASSSGETRGRQYF. CDR3 DNA: TGTGCCAGCAGTTCGGGGGAAACCCGCGGGAGGCAGTACTTC.

The rearrangement uses TRBV2 and TRBJ1-2; the D is unclear. The ends were cut back, 10 bases at V and 4 bases at J, with 10 bases in the middle. Germline values: CDR1 SNHLY, CDR2 FYNNEI. The CDR3 totals 11 residues. The CDR3: CAISISYGYTF. CDR3 bases: TGTGCCATCTCGATTAGCTATGGCTACACCTTC.

This clone has more than one count but fewer than ten. The CDR3, as DNA: TGTGCCAGCAGTGGGACATCGAAGCAGGCAGATACGCAGTATTTT. Amino acid sequence: CASSGTSKQADTQYF. The chain uses TRBV28 and TRBJ2-3; perhaps TRBD1 as D (6 bases). CDR3 length: 15 residues. V shed 5 bases and J shed 4 bases, with 16 bases lying between them. Germline CDR1 and CDR2: MDHEN and SYDVKM.

This chain connects TRBV3-1 (or the pseudogene TRBV3-2) to TRBJ2-7; D gene ambiguous. The CDR3 runs 13 residues. Trimming stripped 6 bases from V and 6 bases from J, with 15 bases between. CDR1 and CDR2 (germline): LGHDT, YNNKEL (reference sequence). The CDR3 sequence: CASRRIEASEQYF. In nucleotides, the CDR3 is TGTGCCAGCAGACGCATTGAGGCATCCGAGCAGTACTTC.

This chain connects TRBV19 to TRBJ2-1, with 7 bases fitting TRBD2. Germline V CDR1 and CDR2: LNHDA, SQIVND (reference sequence). The J segment lost 10 bases and the V segment lost 4 bases, leaving 1 base of the junction unmatched. CDR3 length equals 11 residues. The CDR3 here is CASSSSGEQFF. The DNA for the CDR3 is TGTGCCAGTAGTAGTAGCGGGGAGCAGTTCTTC.

This sequence joins TRBV28 and TRBJ1-1; TRBD1 agrees at 7 bases. The length of the CDR3 is 15 residues. CDR1 MDHEN and CDR2 SYDVKM come from the germline V gene. Trimming at V came to 6 bases and at J to 1 base, leaving 8 bases not matched to a gene. CDR3 protein: CASSPKGTANTEAFF. The CDR3 coding sequence is TGTGCCAGCAGCCCTAAGGGGACAGCGAACACTGAAGCTTTCTTT.

The chain links TRBV3-1 (or the pseudogene TRBV3-2) to TRBJ1-1; the match to TRBD1 covers 7 bases. Germline-derived CDR1 and CDR2 are LGHDT and YNNKEL (reference sequence). The CDR3 covers 14 residues. V gave up 4 bases and J gave up 4 bases; unmatched junction bases: 6. For the CDR3, the DNA is TGTGCCAGCAGCCTGAACAGGGGTGGCACTGAAGCTTTCTTT. This sequence encodes CASSLNRGGTEAFF.

The chain uses TRBV4-1 and TRBJ2-7; 7 bases fit TRBD2. The germline V gene encodes CDR1 MGHRA and CDR2 YSYEKL. The length of the CDR3 is 15 residues. V shed 0 bases and J 6 bases; nucleotides not matched to a gene: 8. CDR3 loop: CASSQDRTRGGEQYF. The CDR3 coding sequence is TGCGCCAGCAGCCAAGATAGGACTAGGGGAGGCGAGCAGTACTTC.

In its sample, this clone was seen many times. The V and J genes are TRBV7-9 and TRBJ1-1; the D gene is possibly TRBD1 (6 bases). The CDR3 sequence is 13 residues long. The germline gives CDR1 SEHNR, CDR2 FQNEAQ (reference sequence). Trimming cost V 8 bases and J 5 bases, with 15 bases left between them. The CDR3 reads CASGGGTRTEAFF. DNA for the CDR3: TGTGCCAGCGGCGGAGGGACACGTACTGAAGCTTTCTTT.

The chain recombines TRBV6-6 with TRBJ2-1; D is uncertain. Trimming removed 3 bases at V and 8 bases at J, with 5 bases between. Germline-derived CDR1 and CDR2 are MNHNY and SVGAGI (reference sequence). This CDR3 spans 11 amino acids. This chain's CDR3 is CASSYGDEQFF. The CDR3 DNA reads as TGTGCCAGCAGTTATGGGGATGAGCAGTTCTTC.

V usage is TRBV24-1 and J usage is TRBJ2-2; tentative D call: TRBD2 (7 bases). This CDR3 is built from 17 residues. Germline loops: CDR1 KGHDR, CDR2 SFDVKD. Deletions cut 3 bases from V and 6 bases from J, with 19 bases between. The CDR3 loop reads CATSDHSQGGGAGELFF. The CDR3, as DNA: TGTGCCACCAGTGATCATTCACAGGGCGGGGGAGCCGGGGAGCTGTTTTTT.